This T cell receptor beta chain was retrieved from a study of cytomegalovirus exposure and HLA in healthy donors. Whole-study results and caveats: TCR beta chain V- and J-gene trimming was linked, in a later analysis, to a missense variant in DCLRE1C. TCR association rates varied by HLA locus in a later analysis, with DRB1 highest and HLA-C lowest.

Researchers ran the PCR with 60 Vbeta and 13 Jbeta primers. Some clones are missing from TCRdb's copy, which holds only in-frame ones; the method was immunoSEQ multiplex PCR. The data hold about 120,000 clones, with more than 55% observed a single time. Notes on this clone: Its matching antigen is unknown.

This CDR3 is built from 19 residues. The germline V and J ends were trimmed by 3 bases and 1 base, with 22 bases remaining between them. Germline values: CDR1 MDHEN, CDR2 SYDVKM. The chain joins TRBV28 to TRBJ2-1; D not resolved. Sequencing was performed on PBMCs. The receptor's source is a man between 18 and 35 years old in good health and CMV-seronegative. The CDR3 region is CASSFSFRPTAPSYNEQFF. CDR3 sequence (DNA): TGTGCCAGCAGTTTTTCATTCCGCCCCACAGCACCATCCTACAATGAGCAGTTCTTC.